In its sample, the clone carrying this T cell receptor (beta chain) was seen a few times. The data derive from a study of T cells after yellow fever vaccination. The CDR3 has 16 residues. Trimming removed 0 bases at V and 1 base at J, with 13 bases between. The germline gives CDR1 LGHNA, CDR2 YSLEER. Each CDR3 protein is one row after TCRdb ran MiXCR on the 5' RACE reads. The table includes 510,000 or so distinct CDR3 sequences, 15% to 20% detected once. The source was PBMCs, collected 15 days after the yellow fever booster vaccination. The chain is built from TRBV4-3 and TRBJ2-7; tentatively, D is TRBD2 (6 bases). The sequence came from a man between 25 and 39 years old who received the YFV17D yellow fever vaccine. As DNA, the CDR3 is TGCGCCAGCAGCCAAGATCTCGGGAGTAGGTCCTACGAGCAGTACTTC. It translates to CASSQDLGSRSYEQYF.